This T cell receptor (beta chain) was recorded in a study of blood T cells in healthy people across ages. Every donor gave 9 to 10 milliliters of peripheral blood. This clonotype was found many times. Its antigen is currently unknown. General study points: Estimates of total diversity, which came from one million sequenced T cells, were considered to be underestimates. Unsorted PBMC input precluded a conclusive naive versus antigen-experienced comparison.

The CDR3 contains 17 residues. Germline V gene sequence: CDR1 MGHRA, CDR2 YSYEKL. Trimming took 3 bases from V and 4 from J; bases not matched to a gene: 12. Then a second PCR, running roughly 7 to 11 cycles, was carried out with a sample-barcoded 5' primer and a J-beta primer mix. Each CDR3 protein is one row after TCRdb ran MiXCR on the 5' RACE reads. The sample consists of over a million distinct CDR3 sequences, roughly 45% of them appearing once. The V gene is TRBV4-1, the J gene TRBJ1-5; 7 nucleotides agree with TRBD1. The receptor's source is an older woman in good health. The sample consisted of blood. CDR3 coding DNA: TGCGCCAGCAGCCAGACCCAAAATGTCAGGGGGAATCAGCCCCAGCATTTT. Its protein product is CASSQTQNVRGNQPQHF.